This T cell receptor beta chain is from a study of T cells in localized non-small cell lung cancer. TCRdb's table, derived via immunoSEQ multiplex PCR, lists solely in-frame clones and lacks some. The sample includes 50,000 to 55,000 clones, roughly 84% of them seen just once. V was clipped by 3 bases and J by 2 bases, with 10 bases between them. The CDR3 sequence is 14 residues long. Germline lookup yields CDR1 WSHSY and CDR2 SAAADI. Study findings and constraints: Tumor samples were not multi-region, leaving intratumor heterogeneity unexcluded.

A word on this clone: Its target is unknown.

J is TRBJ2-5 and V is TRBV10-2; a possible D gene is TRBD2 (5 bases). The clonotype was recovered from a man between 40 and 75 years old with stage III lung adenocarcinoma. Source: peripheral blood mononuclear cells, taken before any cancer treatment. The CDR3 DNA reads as TGCGCCAGCAGTGATTTAGGCGGGCAAGAGACCCAGTACTTC. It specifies CASSDLGGQETQYF.